This entry lists 3 T cell receptor beta chains sequenced from one sample in a study of identical twins. TCRdb reanalysed the 5' RACE reads using MiXCR and keeps one entry per CDR3 protein. Of about 200,000 distinct CDR3 sequences listed, approximately 10% were seen once; the top ten hold over 8%. The material sequenced was memory T cells sorted from blood. Source of these receptors: a man aged 45-60 years in good health.

This chain connects TRBV7-2 to TRBJ2-7, with D tentatively TRBD2 (6 bases). The V gene lost 3 bases and the J gene lost 4 bases, with 13 bases spanning the gap. Germline V gene sequence: CDR1 SGHTA, CDR2 FQGNSA. CDR3 length: 14 residues. CDR3 coding DNA: TGTGCCAGCAGCTTCTTGGGGGGAGTGTACGAGCAGTACTTC. As protein: CASSFLGGVYEQYF.

This clonotype showed up many times. The chain combines TRBV7-8 with TRBJ2-5; no clear D. The CDR3 consists of 12 residues. V lost 0 bases, J lost 5 bases, and 4 bases lay in between. The germline V gene encodes CDR1 SGHVS and CDR2 FQNEAQ. The CDR3 sequence is CASSLAGETQYF. CDR3 sequence (DNA): TGTGCCAGCAGCTTAGCAGGGGAGACCCAGTACTTC. Based on the CDR3 plus reference TRBV7-8 and TRBJ2-5, the full variable domain is GAGVSQSPRYKVAKRGQDVALRCDPISGHVSLFWYQQALGQGPEFLTYFQNEAQLDKSGLPSDRFFAERPEGSVSTLKIQRTQQEDSAVYLCASSLAGETQYFGPGTRLLVL.

The rearrangement links TRBV5-1 to TRBJ2-3, with D hard to call. The CDR3 sequence is 14 residues long. Germline V gives CDR1 SGHRS, CDR2 YFSETQ. V lost 7 bases to trimming and J lost 1 base, with 13 bases between them. The CDR3 loop reads CASSPLQGTDTQYF. CDR3 DNA: TGCGCCAGCTCCCCCCTGCAGGGCACAGATACGCAGTATTTT.